A single sample is the source of the 32 T cell receptor beta chains below, sequenced in a study of T cells in women clearing cervical HPV infection. Sequenced by immunoSEQ multiplex PCR; TCRdb stores in-frame clones only, minus some. The repertoire shows under 40,000 clones; the top ten hold 6.4%. Sequencing was carried out using blood buffy coat. These receptors came from a woman between 18 and 70 years old with a cervical HPV16 infection that either progressed to CIN3+ or cleared (not recorded which).

Comment on this clone: The read terminates 3 residues ahead of where the CDR3 ends, so the germline J gene completes it. This chain connects TRBV18 to TRBJ2-2; TRBD1 aligns across 8 bases. CDR1 and CDR2 from the germline V gene are KGHSH and LQKENI. The CDR3 is 17 amino acids. The chain's CDR3 is CASSPTGVGAYNSPLFF. The part of the CDR3 DNA that was read is TGTGCCAGCTCACCGACAGGGGTGGGGGCCTATAATTCACCG.

The CDR3 reads CASSDGLAAYNEQFF. CDR3 DNA, as far as it was read: TGTGCCAGCTCAGATGGACTAGCGGCTTACAATGAG. The chain has TRBV18 and TRBJ2-1, with 10 bases fitting TRBD2. The read is 3 residues too short to cover the CDR3 end, so that end is filled in from the germline J gene. With V trimmed by 5 bases and J by 4 bases, 5 bases remained unmatched. Germline V gene data show CDR1 as KGHSH and CDR2 as LQKENI. This CDR3 has 15 residues.

Remarks on this clone: The DNA ends 3 residues before the CDR3 does, and the rest of the CDR3 is filled in from the germline J gene. The rearrangement joins TRBV20-1 to TRBJ2-1; D is unclear. The CDR3 sequence is 11 residues long. Germline CDR1 DFQATT, CDR2 SNEGSKA (reference sequence). The V and J ends lost 0 bases and 9 bases respectively, with 6 bases between them. The CDR3 region is CSARDYVEQFF. The CDR3 DNA, read in part, is TGCAGTGCTAGAGACTATGTTGAG.

Comment on this clone: With the read ending 3 residues before the CDR3 end, the germline J gene is used to fill in that end. The chain couples TRBV29-1 to TRBJ2-3; a weak D match, TRBD2 (5 bases). V was trimmed by 5 bases and J by 0 bases, leaving 12 bases between them. CDR3 length equals 14 residues. Germline V gene data show CDR1 as SQVTM and CDR2 as ANQGSEA. CDR3 DNA (partial): TGCAGCGTTAAGGTGCAGCGGAGCACAGATACG. It specifies CSVKVQRSTDT. The full-length CDR3 reads as CSVKVQRSTDTQYF.

Note on this clone: The read stops 3 residues short of the end of the CDR3; the missing end is completed from the germline J gene. The gene calls are TRBV2 and TRBJ1-2; D is perhaps TRBD1 (5 bases). Germline CDR1 reads SNHLY; CDR2 reads FYNNEI. The CDR3 covers 14 residues. The ends were cut back, 7 bases at V and 0 bases at J, with 12 bases in the middle. The CDR3 bases that were read are TGTGCCAGCACCTGGGGCAGTGCTAACTATGGC. Residues: CASTWGSANYG. The whole CDR3 reads CASTWGSANYGYTF.

Concerning this clone: The read is 3 residues too short to cover the CDR3 end, so that end is filled in from the germline J gene. The V call is TRBV5-1, the J call TRBJ1-2; 7 bases align to TRBD1. Trimming took 3 bases from V and 6 from J; bases not matched to a gene: 5. Germline V gene sequence: CDR1 SGHRS, CDR2 YFSETQ. The CDR3 loop spans 13 amino acids. The covered CDR3 bases are TGCGCCAGCAGCTCGACAGGGAGGGATGGC. Its translation: CASSSTGRDG. The entire CDR3 is CASSSTGRDGYTF.

About this clone itself: The same CDR3 can be traced to other DNA sequences in this sample. CDR3 protein: CASSGQGGNTIYF. The sequenced part of the CDR3 DNA is TGTGCCAGCAGTGGACAGGGAGGGAACACC. This sequence joins TRBV6-1 and TRBJ1-3; 7 nucleotides agree with TRBD1. The CDR3 end falls 3 residues outside the read, so it is completed with the germline J gene. J was trimmed by 7 bases and V by 4 bases; bases with no gene match: 4. This CDR3 is 13 amino acids long. The germline CDR1 and CDR2 sequences are MNHNS and SASEGT.

About this clone itself: The missing CDR3 end, 3 residues past where the read stops, is filled in from the germline J gene. The chain links TRBV30 to TRBJ2-7, with 9 bases that match TRBD1. Germline CDR1 GTSNPN, CDR2 SVGIG (reference sequence). The V gene end was trimmed by 2 bases and the J gene end by 3 bases; junction bases not matched to a gene: 2. CDR3 length: 13 amino acids. The CDR3 sequence: CAWSTGGNYEQYF. The sequenced part of the CDR3 DNA is TGTGCCTGGAGTACAGGGGGCAACTACGAG.

On this clone: The read ends 3 residues shy of where the CDR3 ends; the end is completed using the germline J gene. The chain couples TRBV14 to TRBJ1-4, with 8 bases that match TRBD1. Losses at the gene ends were 10 bases for V and 4 bases for J; bases not matched to a gene: 8. From germline, CDR1 is SGHDN and CDR2 FVKESK. The CDR3 contains 14 residues. Here the CDR3 reads CATRDDRGNEKLFF. The CDR3 DNA, read in part, is TGTGCCACCCGAGATGACAGGGGTAATGAAAAA.

Note on this clone: From the germline J gene comes the end of the CDR3, since the read stops 3 residues before it. V usage is TRBV20-1 and J usage is TRBJ1-2; D might be TRBD1 (5 bases). The germline CDR1 and CDR2 sequences are DFQATT and SNEGSKA (reference sequence). The CDR3 is 15 amino acids. The CDR3 loop reads CSAPPGGGPSYDYTF. The part of the CDR3 DNA that was read is TGCAGTGCCCCCCCGGGGGGAGGGCCGTCCTACGAC.

A word on this clone: The read stops 3 residues short of the end of the CDR3; the missing end is completed from the germline J gene. This chain joins TRBV19 and TRBJ2-3; D is unclear. Germline V gene lookup returns CDR1 LNHDA and CDR2 SQIVND (reference sequence). The CDR3 length is 13 residues. This CDR3 reads CASKDYSNQPQYF. The CDR3 bases that were read are TGTGCCAGTAAGGATTATAGCAATCAGCCG.

On this clone: The read stops 3 residues short of the end of the CDR3; the missing end is completed from the germline J gene. The chain combines TRBV4-1 with TRBJ1-2; TRBD1 matches 10 bases. CDR1 is MGHRA and CDR2 is YSYEKL in the germline V gene. The CDR3 runs 15 residues. The DNA read from the CDR3 is TGCGCCAGCAGCCAACGGACAGGGGGATTCCGCGAC. Protein: CASSQRTGGFRD. The entire CDR3 protein reads CASSQRTGGFRDYTF.

Concerning this clone itself: From the germline J gene comes the end of the CDR3, since the read stops 3 residues before it. The rearrangement joins TRBV5-4 to TRBJ1-1; 8 bases agree with TRBD1. The CDR3 sequence is 12 residues long. Germline V CDR1 and CDR2: SGHNT, YYREEE (reference sequence). This chain's CDR3 is CASSPGDREAFF. The part of the CDR3 DNA that was read is TGTGCCAGCAGCCCGGGGGACAGGGAA.

Turning to this clone: The sequence runs out 3 residues before the end of the CDR3; the remainder is reconstructed from the germline J gene. V gene TRBV7-2 combines with J gene TRBJ1-2, with D possibly being TRBD1 (5 bases). This CDR3 comprises 15 residues. The germline V gene has CDR1 SGHTA and CDR2 FQGNSA. The CDR3 spells CASSLAVAGRGDYTF. The sequenced CDR3 bases are TGTGCCAGCAGCTTAGCGGTAGCGGGGCGCGGGGAC.

A note on this clone: The read is 3 residues too short to cover the CDR3 end, so that end is filled in from the germline J gene. The chain combines TRBV4-2 with TRBJ2-2; D is undetermined. The germline CDR1 and CDR2 sequences are LGHNA and YNFKEQ. The CDR3 sequence is 13 residues long. With 4 bases removed from V and 6 bases from J, the gap between germline ends came to 9 bases. The covered CDR3 bases are TGTGCCAGCAGCCTTCAGGTTGCCGGGGAG. Translated: CASSLQVAGE. The full CDR3 sequence reads CASSLQVAGELFF.

Of note for this clone: With the read ending 3 residues before the CDR3 end, the germline J gene is used to fill in that end. The chain is built from TRBV2 and TRBJ1-4; tentative D call: TRBD1 (5 bases). Looked up from germline, CDR1 is SNHLY and CDR2 is FYNNEI. The germline V and J ends were trimmed by 8 bases and 8 bases, with 15 bases remaining between them. The length of the CDR3 is 13 residues. The sequenced part of the CDR3 DNA is TGTGCCAGCTGTTGGGGGGAGGACGAAAAA. Residues: CASCWGEDEK. The full CDR3 reads CASCWGEDEKLFF.

As to this clone: The read terminates 3 residues before the CDR3 end, so the remaining end is supplied by the germline J gene. The genes are TRBV19 and TRBJ2-7; unclear D gene. Trimming removed 2 bases from V and 3 bases from J, with 8 bases in between. The germline V gene has CDR1 LNHDA and CDR2 SQIVND (reference sequence). The CDR3 runs 13 residues. The sequenced part of the CDR3 DNA is TGTGCCAGTAGTATAAATCTCCTCTACGAG. Encoded protein: CASSINLLYE. Given in full, the CDR3 is CASSINLLYEQYF.

On this clone itself: The read terminates 3 residues before the CDR3 end, so the remaining end is supplied by the germline J gene. This chain uses TRBV18 with TRBJ1-4; tentatively, D is TRBD1 (5 bases). The CDR3 sequence is 16 residues long. Germline V gene data show CDR1 as KGHSH and CDR2 as LQKENI. Trimming took 2 bases from V and 3 from J, leaving 13 bases between them. The sequenced CDR3 bases are TGTGCCAGCTCACCATTGGACCGGGGGGCTAATGAAAAA. It encodes CASSPLDRGANEK. Given in full, the CDR3 is CASSPLDRGANEKLFF.

In regard to this clone: The CDR3 end falls 3 residues outside the read, so it is completed with the germline J gene. V and J are TRBV5-1 and TRBJ2-5, with D possibly matching TRBD1 (5 bases). This CDR3 is 13 amino acids long. Germline values: CDR1 SGHRS, CDR2 YFSETQ. Trimming pared 3 bases from V and 3 bases from J, leaving 9 bases between. The CDR3 loop reads CASSWSREETQYF. The DNA read from the CDR3 is TGCGCCAGCAGCTGGTCCAGGGAAGAGACC.

Regarding this clone: The read gets to within 3 residues of the CDR3 end, and the germline J gene fills in the rest. The rearrangement links TRBV19 to TRBJ1-5, with 9 positions matching TRBD1. Germline CDR1 and CDR2: LNHDA and SQIVND (reference sequence). CDR3 length: 15 amino acids. The ends lost 6 bases at V and 7 bases at J; junction bases unmatched: 10. The DNA read from the CDR3 is TGTGCCAGTAGGGAATCCGGGACAGGGTACCAGCCC. It codes for CASRESGTGYQP. The whole CDR3 protein reads CASRESGTGYQPQHF.

A note on this clone: The read falls 3 residues short of the CDR3 end, and the missing part is taken from the germline J gene. The chain carries TRBV5-1 and TRBJ1-5, with TRBD1 matching over 7 bases. Germline CDR1 is SGHRS and CDR2 is YFSETQ. CDR3 length: 15 amino acids. V shed 5 bases and J 1 base; nucleotides not matched to a gene: 6. Partial CDR3 DNA: TGCGCCAGCAGGGAAGGGGGCGGGAGCAATCAGCCC. Its translation: CASREGGGSNQP. The CDR3 in its entirety is CASREGGGSNQPQHF.

Here the CDR3 reads CASSHGTPEKLFF. The part of the CDR3 DNA that was read is TGTGCCAGCAGCCATGGGACTCCGGAAAAG. V and J are TRBV7-9 and TRBJ2-2; maybe TRBD2 (6 bases). The read terminates 3 residues ahead of where the CDR3 ends, so the germline J gene completes it. The CDR3 is made up of 13 amino acids. Germline V gene sequence: CDR1 SEHNR, CDR2 FQNEAQ (reference sequence).

Of note for this clone: The read finishes 3 residues shy of the CDR3 end, and the germline J gene is used to complete it. V and J are TRBV18 and TRBJ1-2, with D tentatively TRBD1 (5 bases). The CDR3 spans 14 residues. Germline V gene lookup returns CDR1 KGHSH and CDR2 LQKENI. Trimming stripped 6 bases from V and 7 bases from J, with 18 bases between. CDR3 in amino acids: CASSANWGVVGYTF. CDR3 DNA, as far as it was read: TGTGCCAGCTCGGCGAACTGGGGGGTCGTTGGC. Complete variable domain (other parts from reference TRBV18 and TRBJ1-2): NAGVMQNPRHLVRRRGQEARLRCSPMKGHSHVYWYRQLPEEGLKFMVYLQKENIIDESGMPKERFSAEFPKEGPSILRIQQVVRGDSAAYFCASSANWGVVGYTFGSGTRLTVV.

Remarks on this clone: The read comes to an end 3 residues before the CDR3 does, leaving the germline J gene to fill in the end. The J gene is TRBJ1-5, the V gene TRBV19; tentatively, D is TRBD1 (5 bases). The CDR3 covers 17 residues. The V end was cut by 7 bases, the J end by 4 bases, with 23 bases between. From germline, CDR1 is LNHDA and CDR2 SQIVND (reference sequence). CDR3 protein: CASKRASLGAGNQPQHF. The sequenced part of the CDR3 DNA is TGTGCCAGTAAGCGGGCGTCGCTTGGGGCAGGGAATCAGCCC.

The sequenced CDR3 bases are TGTGCCAGCAGCCCCCTTGGACTAGCGGGAGAGACC. This translates into CASSPLGLAGET. The whole CDR3 sequence reads CASSPLGLAGETQYF. This chain links TRBV7-7 with TRBJ2-5; TRBD2 matches 11 bases. The DNA ends 3 residues before the CDR3 does, and the rest of the CDR3 is filled in from the germline J gene. With 5 bases clipped from V and 4 bases from J, the junction kept 6 bases outside the gene matches. The CDR3 loop spans 15 amino acids. Looked up from germline, CDR1 is SSHAT and CDR2 is FNYEAQ (reference sequence). The whole variable domain, filled in from reference TRBV7-7 and TRBJ2-5, reads GAGVSQSPRYKVTKRGQDVTLRCDPISSHATLYWYQQALGQGPEFLTYFNYEAQPDKSGLPSDRFSAERPEGSISTLTIQRTEQRDSAMYRCASSPLGLAGETQYFGPGTRLLVL.

About this clone: The observed sequence ends 3 residues before the CDR3 terminus, with the missing tail filled in from the germline J gene. The chain joins TRBV6-2 or TRBV6-3 to TRBJ2-3; perhaps TRBD2 as D (5 bases). Germline CDR1 reads MNHEY; CDR2 reads SVGEGT. The CDR3 covers 14 residues. Incomplete CDR3 DNA: TGTGCCAGCAACCGGGGTTCGGAAGGGCAGACG. Its translation is CASNRGSEGQT. The full CDR3 protein reads CASNRGSEGQTQYF.

The CDR3 spells CASSSGEPYEQYF. CDR3 bases read: TGTGCCAGCAGCTCAGGGGAACCCTACGAG. V usage is TRBV5-5 and J usage is TRBJ2-7; D perhaps matches TRBD1 (6 bases). The read finishes 3 residues shy of the CDR3 end, and the germline J gene is used to complete it. The CDR3 is 13 amino acids. From germline, CDR1 is SGHKS and CDR2 YYEKEE (reference sequence). Trimming pared 3 bases from V and 2 bases from J, leaving 9 bases between.

Remarks on this clone: The sequenced fragment ends 3 residues before the CDR3 boundary, so the rest is inferred from the germline J gene. The chain is built from TRBV6-2 or TRBV6-3 and TRBJ2-7; D is possibly TRBD1 (6 bases). Germline loops: CDR1 MNHEY, CDR2 SVGEGT. The V gene lost 5 bases and the J gene lost 3 bases, with 14 bases spanning the gap. This CDR3 contains 14 residues. CDR3 bases read: TGTGCCAGCAGTCTCCAAGGGGGTCTCTACGAG. The encoded protein is CASSLQGGLYE. The whole CDR3 region reads CASSLQGGLYEQYF.

As regards this clone: The observed sequence ends 3 residues before the CDR3 terminus, with the missing tail filled in from the germline J gene. V and J are TRBV19 and TRBJ1-2, with TRBD1 as a possible D gene (6 bases). Germline CDR1 LNHDA, CDR2 SQIVND (reference sequence). The CDR3 loop spans 14 amino acids. Partial CDR3 DNA: TGTGCCAGTAGTACCAAGACAGGTCCCTACGAC. Its protein product is CASSTKTGPYD. The whole CDR3 sequence reads CASSTKTGPYDYTF. Combining the CDR3 with reference TRBV19 and TRBJ1-2 gives the whole variable domain DGGITQSPKYLFRKEGQNVTLSCEQNLNHDAMYWYRQDPGQGLRLIYYSQIVNDFQKGDIAEGYSVSREKKESFPLTVTSAQKNPTAFYLCASSTKTGPYDYTFGSGTRLTVV.

As concerns this clone: Read sequence stops 3 residues before the CDR3 end, and the germline J gene provides the missing end. The V gene is TRBV20-1, the J gene TRBJ1-4; no firm D call. With 3 bases removed from V and 1 base from J, the gap between germline ends came to 9 bases. The CDR3 sequence is 14 residues long. Germline lookup yields CDR1 DFQATT and CDR2 SNEGSKA (reference sequence). This CDR3 reads CSASPGRTNEKLFF. The CDR3 bases that were read are TGCAGTGCTAGCCCTGGGCGAACTAATGAAAAA.

A word on this clone: The CDR3 end is not reached by the read, which stops 3 residues before it; the germline J gene fills it in. The chain is built from TRBV19 and TRBJ2-7; D gene ambiguous. Germline V lookup: CDR1 LNHDA, CDR2 SQIVND (reference sequence). The V gene lost 8 bases and the J gene lost 5 bases, with 16 bases spanning the gap. The CDR3 runs to 13 residues. The CDR3 spells CASSRSLLDEQYF. CDR3 DNA, as far as it was read: TGTGCCAGTTCACGGTCACTACTGGACGAG.

Details on this clone: The read halts 3 residues ahead of the CDR3 end, with the missing end drawn from the germline J gene. The chain joins TRBV6-1 to TRBJ1-3; 8 bases agree with TRBD1. CDR1 and CDR2 (germline): MNHNS, SASEGT. V was pared by 0 bases and J by 7 bases, with 5 bases of the junction left unmatched. The CDR3 spans 15 residues. The CDR3 here is CASSEAGTGSNTIYF. CDR3 DNA, as far as it was read: TGTGCCAGCAGTGAAGCTGGGACAGGCTCCAACACC.